The 14 T cell receptor beta chains in this list originate from one sample, sequenced in a study of control samples from healthy donors and cancer patients. Data came from immunoSEQ multiplex PCR; TCRdb stores just in-frame clones and leaves some out. The sample gives about 69,000 clones, just under 90% of which show up once; under 20% is in the top ten. Sequenced sample: PBMCs. Receptors were obtained from a man aged 60 to 75 with lung cancer.

J is TRBJ1-2 and V is TRBV9; D is unclear. Per germline, CDR1 SGDLS and CDR2 YYNGEE. The CDR3 has 13 residues. The V end lost 3 bases, the J end lost 8 bases, and 14 bases lay between the germline ends. The CDR3 bases are TGTGCCAGCAGCGCAACGGTCTTCGGGGGCTACACCTTC. Amino acids: CASSATVFGGYTF.

The chain couples TRBV3-1 (or the pseudogene TRBV3-2) to TRBJ2-2; maybe TRBD2 (6 bases). V was cut by 2 bases and J by 7 bases, with 8 bases left in between. This CDR3 has 13 residues. The V gene's germline CDR1 is LGHDT and CDR2 YNNKEL (reference sequence). CDR3 in amino acids: CASSQRGNGELFF. In nucleotides, the CDR3 is TGTGCCAGCAGCCAACGGGGGAACGGGGAGCTGTTTTTT.

DNA of the CDR3: TGTGCCAGCAGTCAATTGGGACAGGGAAATCCTGAAGCTTTCTTT. The encoded protein is CASSQLGQGNPEAFF. The chain carries TRBV6-6 and TRBJ1-1; 9 bases match TRBD1. J lost 6 bases, V lost 5 bases, and 10 bases had no gene match. Germline assignment: CDR1 MNHNY and CDR2 SVGAGI (reference sequence). This CDR3 contains 15 residues.

The J gene is TRBJ1-2, the V gene TRBV5-1, with 8 bases matching TRBD1. This CDR3 has 15 residues. The J segment lost 8 bases and the V segment lost 0 bases, leaving 9 bases of the junction unmatched. CDR1 is SGHRS and CDR2 is YFSETQ in the germline V gene. This CDR3 reads CASSLDQGQGLGYTF. In DNA form, the CDR3 reads TGCGCCAGCAGCTTGGACCAAGGACAGGGCCTAGGCTACACCTTC.

The V gene is TRBV20-1, the J gene TRBJ2-7, with D possibly matching TRBD1 (6 bases). Germline loops: CDR1 DFQATT, CDR2 SNEGSKA (reference sequence). CDR3 length equals 16 residues. Trimming left V 3 bases short and J 4 bases short, with 22 bases between. DNA of the CDR3: TGCAGTGCTAGTCCCCTGATGGGTACAGGGATTTACGAGCAGTACGTC. This translates into CSASPLMGTGIYEQYV.

In nucleotides, the CDR3 is TGTGCCAGCAGGCCGGGCCCCAATCAGCCCCAGCATTTT. Its translation: CASRPGPNQPQHF. The chain carries TRBV14 and TRBJ1-5, with D unresolved. The length of the CDR3 is 13 residues. CDR1 and CDR2 (germline): SGHDN, FVKESK. Trimming left V 6 bases short and J 3 bases short, with 9 bases between.

This chain links TRBV5-5 with TRBJ1-1; TRBD1 agrees at 7 bases. The CDR3 loop spans 16 amino acids. Germline loops: CDR1 SGHKS, CDR2 YYEKEE (reference sequence). J lost 4 bases, V lost 0 bases, and 9 bases had no gene match. CDR3: CASSLGSGGYLTEAFF. DNA of the CDR3: TGTGCCAGCAGCTTGGGGTCAGGGGGTTACCTCACTGAAGCTTTCTTT.

The genes are TRBV19 and TRBJ1-1, with a tentative D call TRBD1 (6 bases). V dropped 3 bases and J dropped 7 bases, with 12 bases sitting between them. The V gene's germline CDR1 is LNHDA and CDR2 SQIVND (reference sequence). The CDR3 is made up of 13 amino acids. CDR3 coding DNA: TGTGCCAGTAGTATCCGGGGGCAGGGTGAAGCTTTCTTT. Residues: CASSIRGQGEAFF.

This clone was detected once. The chain recombines TRBV29-1 with TRBJ2-3; D remains unclear. Trimming stripped 3 bases from V and 2 bases from J, with 0 bases between. The length of the CDR3 is 10 residues. Germline V gives CDR1 SQVTM, CDR2 ANQGSEA. CDR3 DNA: TGCAGCGTTGACACAGATACGCAGTATTTT. It encodes CSVDTDTQYF.

The V gene is TRBV2, the J gene TRBJ2-5; perhaps TRBD2 as D (7 bases). Trimming pared 3 bases from V and 5 bases from J, leaving 16 bases between. This CDR3 has 15 residues. Looked up from germline, CDR1 is SNHLY and CDR2 is FYNNEI. In DNA form, the CDR3 reads TGTGCCAGCAGTGATGGTTGGGGGGGCCTGGAGACCCAGTACTTC. Translation gives CASSDGWGGLETQYF.

To note about this clone: The same CDR3 can be traced to other DNA sequences in this sample. The J gene is TRBJ2-3, the V gene TRBV5-5, with D hard to call. The length of the CDR3 is 15 residues. From germline, CDR1 is SGHKS and CDR2 YYEKEE (reference sequence). V lost 3 bases, J lost 4 bases, and 15 bases lay in between. CDR3 loop: CASSSPSRAADTQYF. The CDR3 nucleotides read TGTGCCAGCAGCTCTCCGAGTCGGGCAGCAGATACGCAGTATTTT.

The chain joins TRBV6-4 to TRBJ1-1, with 9 bases matching TRBD1. CDR1 MRHNA and CDR2 SNTAGT come from the germline V gene. The CDR3 runs 16 residues. V was pared by 5 bases and J by 2 bases, with 9 bases of the junction left unmatched. CDR3 protein: CASSPAWDRVNTEAFF. The CDR3 nucleotides are TGTGCCAGCAGTCCCGCGTGGGACAGGGTTAACACTGAAGCTTTCTTT.

This clone was recorded a few times. The chain couples TRBV9 to TRBJ1-3, with D possibly TRBD1 on 5 matching bases. From germline, CDR1 is SGDLS and CDR2 YYNGEE. The CDR3 is made up of 15 amino acids. V was shortened by 3 bases and J by 0 bases, with 10 bases between the two germline ends. The CDR3 here is CASSGDSGSGNTIYF. CDR3 DNA: TGTGCCAGCAGCGGGGACTCGGGCTCTGGAAACACCATATATTTT.

The rearrangement links TRBV24-1 to TRBJ2-1; 13 nucleotides line up with TRBD2. Germline V gives CDR1 KGHDR, CDR2 SFDVKD. The ends lost 2 bases at V and 5 bases at J; junction bases unmatched: 8. This CDR3 is built from 18 residues. As DNA, the CDR3 is TGTGCCACCAGTGATTGGACTAGCGGGGGCCCCGGGCACAATGAGCAGTTCTTC. Translation: CATSDWTSGGPGHNEQFF.